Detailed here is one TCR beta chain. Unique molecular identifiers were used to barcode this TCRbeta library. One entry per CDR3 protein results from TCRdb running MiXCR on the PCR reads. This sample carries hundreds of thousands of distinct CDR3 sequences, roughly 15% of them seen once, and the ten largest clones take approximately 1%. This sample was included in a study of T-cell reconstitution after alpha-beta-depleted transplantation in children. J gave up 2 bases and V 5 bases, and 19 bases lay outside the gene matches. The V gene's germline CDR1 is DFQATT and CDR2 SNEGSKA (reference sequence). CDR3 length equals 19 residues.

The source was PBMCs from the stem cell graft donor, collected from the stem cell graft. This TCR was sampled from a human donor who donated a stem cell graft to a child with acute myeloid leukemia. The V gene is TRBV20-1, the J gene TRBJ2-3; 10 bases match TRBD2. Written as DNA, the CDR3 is TGCAGTGCTCGACTTCATAGCGGGGGGACCCACAGCCTCACAGATACGCAGTATTTT. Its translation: CSARLHSGGTHSLTDTQYF.